These 23 T cell receptor beta chains originate from one sample sequenced in a study of blood T cell repertoires in COVID-19. Generated by immunoSEQ multiplex PCR, the TCRdb table keeps only in-frame clones and is missing some. In the table there are 100,000 to 150,000 clones, roughly 88% of which are singletons. Sequencing was carried out using peripheral blood. The receptors originated from a man aged 45-65 years with acute or convalescent COVID-19.

CDR3 amino acids: CASSPHPGYRGQIYGYTF. The CDR3 DNA follows: TGTGCCAGCAGTCCACACCCGGGGTATAGGGGGCAAATCTATGGCTACACCTTC. The J gene is TRBJ1-2, the V gene TRBV6-6; TRBD1 matches 7 bases. The CDR3 has 18 amino acids. V gave up 5 bases and J gave up 4 bases; unmatched junction bases: 19. Germline V gene sequence: CDR1 MNHNY, CDR2 SVGAGI (reference sequence).

This sequence joins TRBV11-2 and TRBJ2-5, with D maybe TRBD2 (6 bases). CDR3 length: 17 residues. Trimming pared 5 bases from V and 0 bases from J, leaving 19 bases between. CDR1 and CDR2 (germline): SGHAT, FQNNGV. Here the CDR3 reads CASSPRERPLYQETQYF. The CDR3 DNA follows: TGTGCCAGCAGCCCCCGGGAGAGACCCCTGTACCAAGAGACCCAGTACTTC.

This rearrangement joins TRBV11-3 to TRBJ2-3; TRBD1 matches 12 bases. V was clipped by 5 bases and J by 5 bases; unmatched bases: 5. The germline gives CDR1 SGHNT, CDR2 YENEEA. CDR3 length equals 15 residues. CDR3 DNA: TGTGCCAGCAGCCCAGGGGACAGGGGGCGAGATACGCAGTATTTT. Protein product: CASSPGDRGRDTQYF.

This chain uses TRBV7-6 with TRBJ1-3; D might be TRBD1 (6 bases). Germline V gives CDR1 SGHVS, CDR2 FNYEAQ. CDR3 length: 11 amino acids. CDR3 amino acids: CGGGSGNTIYF. The CDR3 DNA reads TGTGGAGGGGGTTCTGGAAACACCATATATTTT.

This chain connects TRBV19 to TRBJ2-2; 14 bases are shared with TRBD2. Per germline, CDR1 LNHDA and CDR2 SQIVND (reference sequence). J gave up 5 bases and V 7 bases, and 3 bases lay outside the gene matches. The CDR3 has 15 amino acids. This CDR3 is CASKGTSGSTGELFF. For the CDR3, the DNA is TGTGCCAGTAAGGGGACTAGCGGGAGTACCGGGGAGCTGTTTTTT.

This clone was detected only a few times. The chain links TRBV5-1 to TRBJ1-5, with a weak D call TRBD1 (6 bases). The CDR3 is made up of 13 amino acids. The V and J ends lost 1 base and 10 bases respectively, with 12 bases between them. CDR1 is SGHRS, CDR2 YFSETQ, per germline. CDR3 sequence (DNA): TGCGCCAGCAGCTTGTCGCAGGGGCGTCCCCAGCATTTT. It is translated as CASSLSQGRPQHF.

The CDR3 region is CASSPEGQGGGYSNQPQHF. In DNA, the CDR3 is TGCGCCAGCAGCCCCGAGGGACAGGGGGGGGGATATAGCAATCAGCCCCAGCATTTT. The rearrangement links TRBV4-1 to TRBJ1-5, with 11 bases that match TRBD1. The CDR3 has 19 amino acids. The ends lost 4 bases at V and 0 bases at J; junction bases unmatched: 11. Germline V gene data show CDR1 as MGHRA and CDR2 as YSYEKL.

The gene calls are TRBV6-5 and TRBJ2-7; 7 nucleotides match TRBD2. The junction had 7 bases not matched to a gene; V was cut back by 7 bases and J by 4 bases. Germline CDR1 reads MNHEY; CDR2 reads SVGAGI. The CDR3 has 13 residues. CDR3 sequence: CASTSGISYEQYF. In nucleotides, the CDR3 is TGTGCCAGCACCAGCGGGATTTCGTACGAGCAGTACTTC.

The rearrangement joins TRBV19 to TRBJ2-3; 10 nucleotides line up with TRBD1. There are 14 residues in the CDR3. Trimming at V came to 8 bases and at J to 5 bases, leaving 7 bases not matched to a gene. Germline assignment: CDR1 LNHDA and CDR2 SQIVND (reference sequence). The CDR3 loop is CASVDRGQGDTQYF. The CDR3 region has the DNA TGTGCCAGTGTCGACAGGGGGCAGGGAGATACGCAGTATTTT.

The chain links TRBV3-1 (or the pseudogene TRBV3-2) to TRBJ2-7, with D unclear. The CDR3 extends over 11 amino acids. Trimming stripped 4 bases from V and 3 bases from J, with 4 bases between. Germline CDR1 LGHDT, CDR2 YNNKEL (reference sequence). The CDR3 sequence: CASSRYYEQYF. CDR3 DNA sequence: TGTGCCAGCAGCCGTTACTACGAGCAGTACTTC.

The chain joins TRBV7-2 to TRBJ2-7, with D perhaps TRBD2 (6 bases). The CDR3 has 14 amino acids. V lost 10 bases and J 4 bases, leaving 20 bases between the germline ends. Germline CDR1 SGHTA, CDR2 FQGNSA. As DNA, the CDR3 is TGTGCCACCAAGGCGGGACCTGACAGTTACGAGCAGTACTTC. Amino acids: CATKAGPDSYEQYF.

The chain carries TRBV9 and TRBJ2-3, with 7 bases identical to TRBD1. Germline lookup yields CDR1 SGDLS and CDR2 YYNGEE. The CDR3 sequence is 13 residues long. After removal of 4 bases from V and 6 bases from J, the junction contained 5 bases not matched to a gene. Here the CDR3 reads CASSSQGHDTQYF. The CDR3 region has the DNA TGTGCCAGCAGCTCACAGGGGCACGATACGCAGTATTTT. Combining the CDR3 with reference TRBV9 and TRBJ2-3 gives the whole variable domain DSGVTQTPKHLITATGQRVTLRCSPRSGDLSVYWYQQSLDQGLQFLIQYYNGEERAKGNILERFSAQQFPDLHSELNLSSLELGDSALYFCASSSQGHDTQYFGPGTRLTVL.

J is TRBJ1-2 and V is TRBV28; TRBD1 aligns across 7 bases. The ends lost 4 bases at V and 3 bases at J; junction bases unmatched: 5. This CDR3 has 14 amino acids. In germline, CDR1 is MDHEN, CDR2 SYDVKM. CDR3 amino acids: CASSSTGWDYGYTF. The CDR3 DNA sequence: TGTGCCAGCAGTTCGACAGGGTGGGACTATGGCTACACCTTC.

The chain uses TRBV19 and TRBJ2-7; 9 nucleotides agree with TRBD1. This CDR3 region has 16 residues. V lost 5 bases to trimming and J lost 1 base; unmatched junction nucleotides: 9. Germline values: CDR1 LNHDA, CDR2 SQIVND (reference sequence). CDR3 nucleotides: TGTGCCAGTAGTTCCTCCCGGACAGGGGAATCCTACGAGCAGTACTTC. This codes for CASSSSRTGESYEQYF.

CDR3 in amino acids: CASSLASEPKLFF. DNA of the CDR3: TGTGCCAGCAGCTTAGCGTCGGAGCCTAAACTGTTTTTT. V gene TRBV7-9 combines with J gene TRBJ1-4, with D unresolved. This CDR3 comprises 13 residues. The V gene's germline CDR1 is SEHNR and CDR2 FQNEAQ (reference sequence). Trimming removed 0 bases at V and 11 bases at J, with 10 bases between.

V gene TRBV5-1 combines with J gene TRBJ2-3; 9 nucleotides agree with TRBD2. The V segment lost 7 bases and the J segment 3 bases; nucleotides outside the gene matches: 6. This CDR3 contains 14 residues. The germline gives CDR1 SGHRS, CDR2 YFSETQ. The DNA for the CDR3 is TGCGCCAGCTTTTTGGGACTAGCAACAGATACGCAGTATTTT. Its protein is CASFLGLATDTQYF.

The chain employs TRBV25-1 and TRBJ2-1, with 8 bases lining up with TRBD2. V trimming: 4 bases; J trimming: 10 bases; junction bases outside the gene matches: 9. Per the germline V gene, CDR1 is MGHDK and CDR2 is SYGVNS. This CDR3 has 14 amino acids. The CDR3 sequence: CASSGGAGVREQFF. CDR3 coding DNA: TGTGCCAGCAGTGGGGGAGCGGGAGTCCGGGAGCAGTTCTTC.

The V and J genes are TRBV13 and TRBJ2-3; 7 nucleotides line up with TRBD2. V was pared by 4 bases and J by 3 bases, with 16 bases of the junction left unmatched. The CDR3 has 18 residues. Germline V gene lookup returns CDR1 PRHDT and CDR2 FYEKMQ (reference sequence). The CDR3 sequence: CASSSLLRTRTETDTQYF. For the CDR3, the DNA is TGTGCCAGCAGCTCTCTACTCCGGACTAGGACCGAGACAGATACGCAGTATTTT.

The J gene is TRBJ2-5, the V gene TRBV5-1, with 7 bases lining up with TRBD2. Trimming removed 4 bases from V and 3 bases from J; junction bases left unmatched: 24. The CDR3 consists of 20 residues. Germline loops: CDR1 SGHRS, CDR2 YFSETQ. In nucleotides, the CDR3 is TGCGCCAGCAGCCCGGGGGGTGGAGCGGGAATCGGGAGTATTGAAGAGACCCAGTACTTC. Encoded protein: CASSPGGGAGIGSIEETQYF.

This sequence joins TRBV30 and TRBJ1-1, with a weak D call TRBD1 (5 bases). Germline loops: CDR1 GTSNPN, CDR2 SVGIG (reference sequence). The length of the CDR3 is 12 residues. With 3 bases removed from V and 3 bases from J, the gap between germline ends came to 8 bases. The CDR3 coding sequence is TGTGCCTGGAGCCGGGGGGACACTGAAGCTTTCTTT. Protein product: CAWSRGDTEAFF.

This clone was counted a few times. This chain uses TRBV18 with TRBJ2-7; weak D call: TRBD2 (6 bases). The V end was cut by 6 bases, the J end by 4 bases, with 22 bases between. The CDR3 runs 16 residues. In germline, CDR1 is KGHSH, CDR2 LQKENI. This chain's CDR3 is CASSPPHGGGRYEQYF. The CDR3 DNA reads TGTGCCAGCTCCCCCCCGCATGGGGGAGGTAGGTACGAGCAGTACTTC.

The J gene is TRBJ1-2, the V gene TRBV5-6; D remains ambiguous. Germline CDR1 SGHDT, CDR2 YYEEEE. V was clipped by 8 bases and J by 4 bases, with 21 bases between them. The CDR3 length is 15 residues. The DNA for the CDR3 is TGTGCCAGTTATGCTTGGTTGGGCGCGGGCTATGGCTACACCTTC. Protein product: CASYAWLGAGYGYTF.

This clone was recorded a few times. The chain links TRBV2 to TRBJ2-7, with D possibly being TRBD1 (6 bases). Germline V gene lookup returns CDR1 SNHLY and CDR2 FYNNEI. The CDR3 totals 14 residues. With 2 bases removed from V and 4 bases from J, the gap between germline ends came to 12 bases. The CDR3 is CASSEPGAGYEQYF. The CDR3 nucleotides are TGTGCCAGCAGTGAACCAGGGGCAGGGTACGAGCAGTACTTC.